This T cell receptor beta chain was identified in a study of neurological immune-mediated disorders (dated by TCRdb to about 2019). Regarding the study in general: The study compared peripheral blood TCR-beta repertoires of HTLV-I-associated myelopathy (HAM/TSP) patients, multiple sclerosis patients and healthy controls using UMI-based sequencing. The 90 to 110 TCR-beta libraries covered PBMC samples along with longitudinal samples, technical triplicates, and paired sorted CD4+ and CD8+ T-cell subsets. Longitudinal HAM/TSP and healthy donors had 3 time-points each (roughly 3-45 month intervals). The cohort comprised 68 subjects: approximately 15 HAM/TSP patients, around 35 multiple sclerosis patients and about 20 healthy controls.

To synthesize cDNA, template-switch 5'RACE was performed with a primer carrying a 10-nucleotide random unique molecular identifier so that each TCR transcript was tagged. Over 170 million TCR-beta sequences, covering 15-18 subjects, were produced in each sequencing run. The RNeasy kit was used to extract total RNA. Using the KAPA Real-time Library Amplification kit, TCR-beta VDJ regions were amplified with primers for the TCR constant region and the 5'RACE anchor. A first PCR added sample indexes and Illumina adaptors, and a second PCR then raised library yield. After Ampure bead purification, the TCR product of roughly 650 bp was size-selected on a 2% E-gel SizeSelection system. Before pooling, library quality was assessed on a Bioanalyzer, concentration was determined with Qubit, and library quantification was performed with the Kapa Library Quantification kit. An Illumina HiSeq 2500 sequenced the libraries paired-end 2 x 150 bp. To increase sequence diversity, roughly 24-31% phiX was spiked into each library pool. Per the authors' processing: Quality-filtered reads were processed with the UMI-based MiGEC pipeline, and over 85% of raw TCR sequences were removed by the MiGEC pipeline during error correction. VDJ genes were aligned to IMGT germline references, and each clonotype was defined by a unique CDR3 amino acid sequence together with V-J genes. VDJtools evaluated clonal expansion, Shannon diversity and CDR3 relatedness (CalcPairwiseDistances, ClusterSamples); CLCbio workbench built phylogenetic trees. Using coefficient-of-variation modelling across technical triplicates, the study counted a clone as expanded if it had at least 8 unique UMIs. TCRdb's own reprocessing of the public reads used fastp at Q25 and MiXCR and kept productive beta chains. Duplicate CDR3 protein sequences are folded into a single record with the most common DNA and genes. The authors' filters were not applied to this entry. Counted in this sample were more than 70,000 distinct CDR3 sequences; approximately 10% of them appeared once. 9.6% of the sample is taken by the ten largest.

This clonotype was seen at least ten times. This clone's antigen is unknown. Base-call qualities are not available, and no considerably larger clone is one nucleotide away. The CDR3 sequence holds 17 residues, the cysteine and phenylalanine included. The sequence is cut down to CDR3 DNA, 51 bases in frame from base 1. CDR1 and CDR2, looked up from the germline V gene, are SGHRS and YFSETQ. The junction shows trimming of 4 bases on V and 9 bases on J, and the gene matches do not reach 16 bases of it. General conclusions and limits of the study: TCR clonal expansion was highest in HAM/TSP patients and lowest in MS patients, with MS patients falling below even healthy controls. Across subjects, expanded clones never shared an identical CDR3 amino acid sequence, which suggests that the TCR-beta repertoires in every group were private.

The intended sense of this specimen's time point label: longitudinal time-point 1 (baseline). The healthy controls were volunteers from a blood bank in Maryland, USA. Unsorted PBMC libraries were generated from 2 million PBMCs stored in RNAlater at -80 °C until RNA extraction. PBMCs were separated from peripheral blood using Ficoll-Hypaque density gradient centrifugation and then cryopreserved in liquid nitrogen. The clonotype comes from a man aged 30 to 39 in good health. Sequenced material: PBMCs. The chain couples TRBV5-1 to TRBJ2-1; 10 bases in between match TRBD2. CDR3 loop: CASSPLGTSGTGGEQFF. The sequence in DNA is TGCGCCAGCAGCCCTCTAGGAACTAGCGGGACCGGGGGTGAGCAGTTCTTC.